One and the same sample provided the 28 T cell receptor beta chains below, sequenced in a study of cytomegalovirus exposure and HLA in healthy donors. It was with 60 Vbeta and 13 Jbeta primers that the PCR ran. Sequencing was performed with immunoSEQ multiplex PCR; in TCRdb, only in-frame clones are kept and a portion is missing. The sample consists of under 100,000 clones, 70% to 85% of them appearing once. What was sequenced was PBMCs. The receptors shown here come from a man aged 25-45 years in good health and CMV-seronegative.

Concerning this clone itself: At one of its ends the junction is not consistent with the germline gene, which may arise from a read error. The genes are TRBV7-9 and TRBJ2-2, with D tentatively TRBD2 (6 bases). From germline, CDR1 is SEHNR and CDR2 FQNEAQ (reference sequence). The CDR3 contains 13 residues. CDR3 amino acids: CASSPGVPGELFF. CDR3 in DNA: TGTGCCAGCAGCCCGGGGGTCCCCGGAGAGCTGTTTTTT.

The chain has TRBV7-2 and TRBJ2-2; D is unclear. The V gene lost 5 bases and the J gene lost 8 bases, with 9 bases spanning the gap. This CDR3 has 12 residues. Germline values: CDR1 SGHTA, CDR2 FQGNSA. DNA for the CDR3: TGTGCCAGCAGCCGCGAGATGGGGGAGCTGTTTTTT. This codes for CASSREMGELFF.

This clone was seen more than once but under ten times. The chain has TRBV18 and TRBJ1-5; tentatively, D is TRBD1 (6 bases). The germline V and J ends were trimmed by 6 bases and 5 bases, with 20 bases remaining between them. Germline loops: CDR1 KGHSH, CDR2 LQKENI. This CDR3 region has 16 residues. The CDR3 DNA follows: TGTGCCAGCTCGCCCTTCACCGCAGGGGACCATCAGCCCCAGCATTTT. As protein: CASSPFTAGDHQPQHF.

The rearrangement links TRBV30 to TRBJ1-1, with 9 bases lining up with TRBD1. Germline V gene lookup returns CDR1 GTSNPN and CDR2 SVGIG (reference sequence). This CDR3 has 14 amino acids. The V segment lost 3 bases and the J segment 6 bases; nucleotides outside the gene matches: 8. The CDR3 coding sequence is TGTGCCTGGAGCGCCGGGACAGGGACAGCTGAAGCTTTCTTT. It encodes CAWSAGTGTAEAFF.

The J gene is TRBJ2-2, the V gene TRBV6-5, with D hard to call. V lost 0 bases and J lost 1, with 9 bases in between. The CDR3 is 16 residues long. Per germline, CDR1 MNHEY and CDR2 SVGAGI. CDR3 residues: CASSYSIRWNTGELFF. CDR3 in DNA: TGTGCCAGCAGTTACTCGATCAGGTGGAACACCGGGGAGCTGTTTTTT.

A single count supports this clone. The chain joins TRBV2 to TRBJ1-5; 10 nucleotides align to TRBD1. V trimming: 5 bases; J trimming: 7 bases; junction bases outside the gene matches: 8. Germline CDR1 is SNHLY and CDR2 is FYNNEI. This CDR3 has 15 residues. The CDR3 protein is CASSIDRGLGQPQHF. The CDR3 coding sequence is TGTGCCAGCAGTATAGACAGGGGGCTGGGGCAGCCCCAGCATTTT.

Only one count was recorded for this clone. The CDR3: CAIDRQGTIGKDYTF. CDR3 nucleotide sequence: TGCGCCATAGATCGACAGGGTACCATCGGTAAGGACTACACCTTC. The gene calls are TRBV10-1 and TRBJ1-2; TRBD1 matches at 7 bases. The germline CDR1 and CDR2 sequences are WNHNN and SYGVQD (reference sequence). V lost 10 bases, J lost 10 bases, and 21 bases stayed unmatched. The CDR3 runs 15 residues.

This clone was observed a handful of times. CDR3 DNA: TGTGCCAGCAGCGGCCAGGGAATCCCGCTTGCAACTAATGAAAAACTGTTTTTT. Protein sequence: CASSGQGIPLATNEKLFF. This chain joins TRBV5-5 and TRBJ1-4; tentative D call: TRBD1 (5 bases). Germline values: CDR1 SGHKS, CDR2 YYEKEE (reference sequence). The V end was cut by 4 bases, the J end by 0 bases, with 19 bases between. This CDR3 has 18 amino acids.

The chain links TRBV4-3 to TRBJ1-2, with 7 bases lining up with TRBD1. The CDR3 is 15 amino acids. V gave up 1 base and J gave up 2 bases; unmatched junction bases: 4. Looked up from germline, CDR1 is LGHNA and CDR2 is YSLEER. CDR3 residues: CASSQAGTANYGYTF. CDR3 sequence (DNA): TGCGCCAGCAGCCAAGCCGGGACAGCGAACTATGGCTACACCTTC.

The CDR3 region is CASSIVGGATYGYTF. DNA for the CDR3: TGTGCCAGTAGTATAGTAGGGGGCGCAACCTATGGCTACACCTTC. The V and J genes are TRBV19 and TRBJ1-2, with 7 nucleotides matching TRBD1. From germline, CDR1 is LNHDA and CDR2 SQIVND (reference sequence). The CDR3 has 15 amino acids. Trimming at V came to 1 base and at J to 4 bases, leaving 6 bases not matched to a gene.

The rearrangement links TRBV11-2 to TRBJ2-1; 8 bases line up with TRBD2. Germline lookup yields CDR1 SGHAT and CDR2 FQNNGV. The CDR3 has 16 amino acids. After removal of 3 bases from V and 8 bases from J, the junction contained 12 bases not matched to a gene. As DNA, the CDR3 is TGTGCCAGCAGCTTTTTCGGTCGGGAGGGCCGAGATGAGCAGTTCTTC. Encoded protein: CASSFFGREGRDEQFF.

The chain employs TRBV7-9 and TRBJ2-1; 12 bases match TRBD2. There are 14 residues in the CDR3. Germline CDR1 reads SEHNR; CDR2 reads FQNEAQ (reference sequence). V shed 5 bases, J shed 7 bases, and the junction held 3 bases outside the gene matches. Here the CDR3 DNA reads TGTGCCAGCAGCGACGGGACTAGCGGGAATGAGCAGTTCTTC. It codes for CASSDGTSGNEQFF. Variable domain in full (rest from reference TRBV7-9 and TRBJ2-1): DTGVSQNPRHKITKRGQNVTFRCDPISEHNRLYWYRQTLGQGPEFLTYFQNEAQLEKSRLLSDRFSAERPKGSFSTLEIQRTEQGDSAMYLCASSDGTSGNEQFFGPGTRLTVL.

The chain joins TRBV19 to TRBJ2-1, with 8 nucleotides matching TRBD2. V lost 7 bases, J lost 0 bases, and 5 bases stayed unmatched. CDR1 and CDR2 from the germline V gene are LNHDA and SQIVND (reference sequence). The CDR3 is 15 amino acids. The CDR3 region is CASNLAGSSYNEQFF. The CDR3 DNA follows: TGTGCCAGTAATCTAGCGGGCAGCTCCTACAATGAGCAGTTCTTC.

This rearrangement joins TRBV6-1 to TRBJ2-2; TRBD2 is a possible D gene (6 bases). Deletions cut 0 bases from V and 10 bases from J, with 15 bases between. The CDR3 covers 15 residues. Germline V CDR1 and CDR2: MNHNS, SASEGT. Here the CDR3 reads CASSEAVAGLAELFF. DNA for the CDR3: TGTGCCAGCAGTGAAGCGGTCGCGGGATTGGCGGAGCTGTTTTTT.

The CDR3 sequence is CASSQMGLAVGPDTQYF. The CDR3 nucleotides are TGTGCCAGCTCTCAGATGGGACTAGCGGTGGGGCCAGATACGCAGTATTTT. J is TRBJ2-3 and V is TRBV18, with 11 bases fitting TRBD2. This CDR3 contains 17 residues. With 6 bases clipped from V and 4 bases from J, the junction kept 12 bases outside the gene matches. CDR1 is KGHSH, CDR2 LQKENI, per germline. The full variable domain, with the rest looked up from reference TRBV18 and TRBJ2-3, is NAGVMQNPRHLVRRRGQEARLRCSPMKGHSHVYWYRQLPEEGLKFMVYLQKENIIDESGMPKERFSAEFPKEGPSILRIQQVVRGDSAAYFCASSQMGLAVGPDTQYFGPGTRLTVL.

This clone has only a few counts. This chain links TRBV7-8 with TRBJ2-3; TRBD1 matches 9 bases. The CDR3 is made up of 20 amino acids. V trimming: 0 bases; J trimming: 3 bases; junction bases outside the gene matches: 16. Germline-derived CDR1 and CDR2 are SGHVS and FQNEAQ. The CDR3 DNA sequence: TGTGCCAGCAGCTTAGCGAAGGGACAGGGTTCTAGGCTTAATACAGATACGCAGTATTTT. Its translation: CASSLAKGQGSRLNTDTQYF.

The chain uses TRBV7-2 and TRBJ2-2; TRBD1 aligns across 8 bases. Losses at the gene ends were 0 bases for V and 6 bases for J; bases not matched to a gene: 6. The CDR3 loop spans 16 amino acids. The germline V gene has CDR1 SGHTA and CDR2 FQGNSA. The CDR3 loop is CASSLANHRGSGELFF. The CDR3 DNA sequence: TGTGCCAGCAGCTTAGCTAATCACAGGGGGTCCGGGGAGCTGTTTTTT. Filled out from reference TRBV7-2 and TRBJ2-2, the complete variable domain reads GAGVSQSPSNKVTEKGKDVELRCDPISGHTALYWYRQSLGQGLEFLIYFQGNSAPDKSGLPSDRFSAERTGGSVSTLTIQRTQQEDSAVYLCASSLANHRGSGELFFGEGSRLTVL.

V gene TRBV27 combines with J gene TRBJ2-1, with a possible D match to TRBD2 (5 bases). Between the trimmed V and J ends, which lost 8 bases and 1 base, there was a span of 9 bases. The CDR3 length is 13 residues. Germline V lookup: CDR1 MNHEY, CDR2 SMNVEV (reference sequence). The CDR3 DNA reads as TGTGCCAGCCAGCGGAGATCCTACAATGAGCAGTTCTTC. Its translation is CASQRRSYNEQFF.

The genes are TRBV9 and TRBJ1-1, with TRBD1 matching over 9 bases. Trimming at V came to 7 bases and at J to 7 bases, leaving 8 bases not matched to a gene. The CDR3 is 13 amino acids. Germline CDR1 reads SGDLS; CDR2 reads YYNGEE. The CDR3 loop reads CASSQQGAGEAFF. Here the CDR3 DNA reads TGTGCCAGCTCCCAACAGGGGGCAGGTGAAGCTTTCTTT.

This clone was picked up a small number of times. The V and J genes are TRBV10-3 and TRBJ1-3; 7 nucleotides line up with TRBD1. This CDR3 contains 14 residues. The junction had 2 bases not matched to a gene; V was cut back by 2 bases and J by 4 bases. Germline values: CDR1 ENHRY, CDR2 SYGVKD. The DNA of the CDR3 is TGTGCCATCAGTGAGGGGACAGCCGGAAACACCATATATTTT. Its protein product is CAISEGTAGNTIYF.

Only a few counts were recorded for this clone. The gene calls are TRBV28 and TRBJ1-2; D is undetermined. The germline V and J ends were trimmed by 2 bases and 7 bases, with 11 bases remaining between them. The CDR3 loop spans 13 amino acids. Looked up from germline, CDR1 is MDHEN and CDR2 is SYDVKM. CDR3 coding DNA: TGTGCCAGCAGTTTACCTCAGGCGGGTGGCTACACCTTC. It encodes CASSLPQAGGYTF.

The chain uses TRBV19 and TRBJ1-6; the D gene is possibly TRBD1 (6 bases). Between the trimmed V and J ends, which lost 9 bases and 8 bases, there was a span of 17 bases. Germline lookup yields CDR1 LNHDA and CDR2 SQIVND (reference sequence). CDR3 length: 14 amino acids. The CDR3 DNA is TGTGCCAGCAGGGAACAGGGTTTAGATTCACCCCTCCACTTT. Its protein is CASREQGLDSPLHF.

The V call is TRBV19, the J call TRBJ1-1, with 8 bases fitting TRBD1. The CDR3 spans 14 residues. Losses at the gene ends were 9 bases for V and 6 bases for J; bases not matched to a gene: 12. CDR1 LNHDA and CDR2 SQIVND come from the germline V gene (reference sequence). DNA of the CDR3: TGTGCCAGCTTGGACAGGGAAGGAAGGGCTGAAGCTTTCTTT. Translating gives CASLDREGRAEAFF.

The V gene is TRBV5-6, the J gene TRBJ2-1, with D perhaps TRBD1 (6 bases). The germline V and J ends were trimmed by 1 base and 1 base, with 15 bases remaining between them. The germline gives CDR1 SGHDT, CDR2 YYEEEE. The CDR3 is 17 amino acids. CDR3 nucleotide sequence: TGTGCCAGCAGCTTGATACAGGGTGATTGGTCCTACAATGAGCAGTTCTTC. Protein sequence: CASSLIQGDWSYNEQFF. The full variable domain, in which reference TRBV5-6 and TRBJ2-1 provide the parts outside the CDR3, is DAGVTQSPTHLIKTRGQQVTLRCSPKSGHDTVSWYQQALGQGPQFIFQYYEEEERQRGNFPDRFSGHQFPNYSSELNVNALLLGDSALYLCASSLIQGDWSYNEQFFGPGTRLTVL.

The chain employs TRBV6-5 and TRBJ2-3, with 7 bases that match TRBD2. Germline loops: CDR1 MNHEY, CDR2 SVGAGI. The CDR3 sequence is 15 residues long. Losses at the gene ends were 6 bases for V and 1 base for J; bases not matched to a gene: 7. The CDR3 sequence is CASRRAGEGTDTQYF. The DNA for the CDR3 is TGTGCCAGCAGGCGGGCGGGAGAAGGCACAGATACGCAGTATTTT.

The chain recombines TRBV4-1 with TRBJ2-7; TRBD1 agrees at 10 bases. The CDR3 is 14 amino acids. The V and J ends lost 4 bases and 5 bases, in that order; junction bases with no gene match: 5. From germline, CDR1 is MGHRA and CDR2 YSYEKL. The CDR3 reads CASSPRQGADEQYF. The CDR3 coding sequence is TGCGCCAGCAGCCCACGACAGGGGGCTGACGAGCAGTACTTC.

This rearrangement joins TRBV28 to TRBJ2-7; weak D call: TRBD1 (5 bases). Trimming pared 2 bases from V and 5 bases from J, leaving 22 bases between. The CDR3 contains 17 residues. Germline V CDR1 and CDR2: MDHEN, SYDVKM. Here the CDR3 reads CASSLGQSGSFRDEQYF. The CDR3 DNA reads TGTGCCAGCAGTTTAGGCCAATCCGGGTCCTTCAGGGACGAGCAGTACTTC.

The V gene is TRBV7-8, the J gene TRBJ2-1, with D perhaps matching TRBD2 (6 bases). The CDR3 is made up of 16 amino acids. V was trimmed by 5 bases and J by 2 bases, leaving 16 bases between them. From germline, CDR1 is SGHVS and CDR2 FQNEAQ. CDR3 loop: CASSQGGILAYNEQFF. CDR3 in DNA: TGTGCCAGCAGCCAGGGCGGGATATTGGCCTACAATGAGCAGTTCTTC.